These 32 T cell receptor beta chains share one sample of origin, sequenced in a study of vaccination and CD4 T cells after COVID-19. Scientists ran DNA taken from cultured CD4+ T cells through the Oncomine TCR Beta short-read assay for sequencing. MiXCR, run by TCRdb on the PCR reads, gives a single entry per CDR3 protein. The top ten clones hold approximately 8.8% of a sample with 10,000 to 13,000 distinct CDR3 sequences, roughly 31% of them seen once. These receptors lack a known antigen. The treatment: roughly 11-day PBMC culture with coronavirus spike peptide pools or control peptides (ViraFEST assay). The specimen sequenced was CD4+ T cells from blood, cultured in vitro. The receptors were gathered from a human donor who had recovered from COVID-19.

This clonotype was seen only a few times. The V call is TRBV2, the J call TRBJ1-2, with a weak D call TRBD1 (5 bases). CDR3 length: 12 residues. Trimming took 6 bases from V and 7 from J, leaving 12 bases between them. Germline V gives CDR1 SNHLY, CDR2 FYNNEI. The CDR3 coding sequence is TGTGCCAGCAGCTGGGGGGGAGGTGGCTACACCTTC. Translating gives CASSWGGGGYTF.

By proportion, this clonotype is medium-sized. The gene calls are TRBV6-8 and TRBJ1-2; D is ambiguous. Germline CDR1 MNHGY, CDR2 SAAAGT. The CDR3 has 12 residues. V lost 2 bases to trimming and J lost 6 bases, with 7 bases between them. The DNA for the CDR3 is TGTGCCAGCAGTTACGACGGAAATGGCTACACCTTC. It codes for CASSYDGNGYTF.

The chain couples TRBV19 to TRBJ1-5; maybe TRBD1 (6 bases). This CDR3 comprises 13 residues. Looked up from germline, CDR1 is LNHDA and CDR2 is SQIVND (reference sequence). Trimming left V 4 bases short and J 3 bases short, with 7 bases between. This chain's CDR3 is CASSNRANQPQHF. The CDR3 bases are TGTGCCAGTAGTAACAGGGCCAATCAGCCCCAGCATTTT.

This chain connects TRBV19 to TRBJ1-6; D remains ambiguous. The germline gives CDR1 LNHDA, CDR2 SQIVND (reference sequence). This CDR3 contains 14 residues. Deletions cut 3 bases from V and 11 bases from J, with 14 bases between. The CDR3 loop reads CASSIGETRAPLHF. The CDR3 nucleotides read TGTGCCAGTAGTATTGGGGAGACGAGGGCACCCCTCCACTTT.

This CDR3 reads CAWSSSGGNQPQHF. The CDR3 DNA reads as TGTGCCTGGAGTTCATCTGGCGGCAATCAGCCCCAGCATTTT. This chain connects TRBV30 to TRBJ1-5; D unresolved. The CDR3 runs to 14 residues. V shed 2 bases and J shed 2 bases, with 10 bases lying between them. Germline V CDR1 and CDR2: GTSNPN, SVGIG (reference sequence). The full variable domain, its missing parts supplied by reference TRBV30 and TRBJ1-5, is SQTIHQWPATLVQPVGSPLSLECTVEGTSNPNLYWYRQAAGRGLQLLFYSVGIGQISSEVPQNLSASRPQDRQFILSSKKLLLSDSGFYLCAWSSSGGNQPQHFGDGTRLSIL.

Here the CDR3 DNA reads TGTGCCAGCAGCTTAGGAGCTACAGGGGGCACTGAAGCTTTCTTT. Protein: CASSLGATGGTEAFF. The J gene is TRBJ1-1, the V gene TRBV7-9; TRBD1 aligns across 8 bases. The germline V gene encodes CDR1 SEHNR and CDR2 FQNEAQ (reference sequence). V was pared by 1 base and J by 4 bases, with 5 bases of the junction left unmatched. The CDR3 contains 15 residues. Full variable domain (outside the CDR3, taken from reference TRBV7-9 and TRBJ1-1): DTGVSQNPRHKITKRGQNVTFRCDPISEHNRLYWYRQTLGQGPEFLTYFQNEAQLEKSRLLSDRFSAERPKGSFSTLEIQRTEQGDSAMYLCASSLGATGGTEAFFGQGTRLTVV.

The chain combines TRBV18 with TRBJ1-2, with D perhaps TRBD1 (5 bases). The V and J ends lost 3 bases and 4 bases respectively, with 9 bases between them. CDR1 is KGHSH, CDR2 LQKENI, per germline. This CDR3 spans 13 amino acids. CDR3 region: CASSPDRLYGYTF. As DNA, the CDR3 is TGTGCCAGCTCACCCGACAGACTCTATGGCTACACCTTC.

The table lists this clonotype with a few counts. The chain recombines TRBV7-2 with TRBJ2-7; D is undetermined. The CDR3 spans 14 residues. The V gene lost 5 bases and the J gene lost 3 bases, with 14 bases spanning the gap. Germline V gene data show CDR1 as SGHTA and CDR2 as FQGNSA. The CDR3 nucleotides read TGTGCCAGCAGCCCCACCGACATCTACTACGAGCAGTACTTC. It yields the protein CASSPTDIYYEQYF. Full variable domain (outside the CDR3, taken from reference TRBV7-2 and TRBJ2-7): GAGVSQSPSNKVTEKGKDVELRCDPISGHTALYWYRQSLGQGLEFLIYFQGNSAPDKSGLPSDRFSAERTGGSVSTLTIQRTQQEDSAVYLCASSPTDIYYEQYFGPGTRLTVT.

This clonotype is a singleton in its sample. V and J are TRBV5-1 and TRBJ2-7; 7 nucleotides match TRBD1. V was pared by 4 bases and J by 2 bases, with 9 bases of the junction left unmatched. This CDR3 comprises 15 residues. Germline V lookup: CDR1 SGHRS, CDR2 YFSETQ. This CDR3 is CASSRAGTATYEQYF. The CDR3 region has the DNA TGCGCCAGCAGCCGCGCCGGGACAGCTACCTACGAGCAGTACTTC.

As for this clonotype: This may arise from a read error, as a much more abundant clone is one base away. J is TRBJ1-2 and V is TRBV20-1, with TRBD1 as a possible D gene (5 bases). CDR1 and CDR2 from the germline V gene are DFQATT and SNEGSKA (reference sequence). Trimming cost V 4 bases and J 3 bases, with 12 bases left between them. CDR3 length: 13 residues. As DNA, the CDR3 is TGCAGTGCTATTGCCCAGGGTCACTATGGCTACACCTTC. Protein product: CSAIAQGHYGYTF.

The rearrangement uses TRBV15 and TRBJ2-1, with TRBD1 as a possible D gene (6 bases). Trimming shortened V by 0 bases and J by 6 bases, and 15 bases separated the two germline ends. The germline V gene has CDR1 LNHNV and CDR2 YYDKDF (reference sequence). The CDR3 length is 16 residues. CDR3 coding DNA: TGTGCCACCAGCAGAGATGCGCGGCAGGGGCTCAATGAGCAGTTCTTC. It codes for CATSRDARQGLNEQFF. The variable domain in full, completed from reference TRBV15 and TRBJ2-1, reads DAMVIQNPRYQVTQFGKPVTLSCSQTLNHNVMYWYQQKSSQAPKLLFHYYDKDFNNEADTPDNFQSRRPNTSFCFLDIRSPGLGDTAMYLCATSRDARQGLNEQFFGPGTRLTVL.

With respect to this clonotype: A read error is possible here, since a much larger clone lies one base away. The V and J genes are TRBV6-1 and TRBJ1-6, with D possibly matching TRBD1 (5 bases). The germline V gene has CDR1 MNHNS and CDR2 SASEGT. CDR3 length equals 13 residues. The V end lost 2 bases, the J end lost 18 bases, and 17 bases lay between the germline ends. The CDR3 nucleotides read TGTGCCAGCAGTGAAAATGGAGGGGCCGCCACCCACTTT. Translating it yields CASSENGGAATHF.

The V call is TRBV7-3, the J call TRBJ2-1, with D uncertain. The CDR3 sequence is 15 residues long. V was shortened by 3 bases and J by 2 bases, with 11 bases between the two germline ends. CDR1 is SGHTA and CDR2 is FQGTGA in the germline V gene. The DNA for the CDR3 is TGTGCCAGCAGCTTGGACGCCGGTACCTACAATGAGCAGTTCTTC. This codes for CASSLDAGTYNEQFF.

The chain recombines TRBV29-1 with TRBJ1-1; the D gene is possibly TRBD1 (5 bases). This CDR3 comprises 12 residues. CDR1 SQVTM and CDR2 ANQGSEA come from the germline V gene. Trimming cost V 2 bases and J 4 bases, with 8 bases left between them. CDR3 sequence (DNA): TGCAGCGTTGAAAAACAGGTCACTGAAGCTTTCTTT. Its protein product is CSVEKQVTEAFF. The full variable domain, completed using reference TRBV29-1 and TRBJ1-1, is SAVISQKPSRDICQRGTSLTIQCQVDSQVTMMFWYRQQPGQSLTLIATANQGSEATYESGFVIDKFPISRPNLTFSTLTVSNMSPEDSSIYLCSVEKQVTEAFFGQGTRLTVV.

The chain couples TRBV20-1 to TRBJ2-3, with D unclear. V was pared by 4 bases and J by 8 bases, with 13 bases between. The CDR3 length is 12 residues. CDR1 is DFQATT and CDR2 is SNEGSKA in the germline V gene (reference sequence). Here the CDR3 reads CSANYGPGTQYF. The CDR3 DNA reads as TGCAGTGCTAACTATGGCCCCGGTACGCAGTATTTT.

In this sample, this clonotype is medium-sized. The chain combines TRBV15 with TRBJ2-5; 10 bases fit TRBD2. The germline V gene encodes CDR1 LNHNV and CDR2 YYDKDF (reference sequence). Trimming at V came to 1 base and at J to 5 bases, leaving 13 bases not matched to a gene. The CDR3 consists of 18 residues. In DNA, the CDR3 is TGTGCCACCAGCAGAGGGAGCGGGGGGGCCTTGTCGGGGGAGACCCAGTACTTC. Protein product: CATSRGSGGALSGETQYF.

The chain combines TRBV28 with TRBJ2-3, with D unresolved. The V gene lost 7 bases and the J gene lost 4 bases, with 12 bases spanning the gap. CDR3 length: 13 residues. CDR1 is MDHEN, CDR2 SYDVKM, per germline. CDR3 coding DNA: TGTGCCAGCACTTTGAACAGTGCAGATACGCAGTATTTT. Translating it yields CASTLNSADTQYF.

The chain combines TRBV2 with TRBJ2-3, with D tentatively TRBD1 (6 bases). Per germline, CDR1 SNHLY and CDR2 FYNNEI. The V end lost 11 bases, the J end lost 1 base, and 13 bases lay between the germline ends. This CDR3 contains 13 residues. The CDR3 is CAGRQDGTDTQYF. Here the CDR3 DNA reads TGTGCCGGACGACAGGATGGCACAGATACGCAGTATTTT.

V usage is TRBV24-1 and J usage is TRBJ1-2; 8 positions agree with TRBD1. From germline, CDR1 is KGHDR and CDR2 SFDVKD. The V gene end was trimmed by 7 bases and the J gene end by 7 bases; junction bases not matched to a gene: 7. The CDR3 totals 13 residues. DNA for the CDR3: TGTGCCACCAGGAAGGACAGGGACGGTGGCTACACCTTC. Translated: CATRKDRDGGYTF.

This clonotype was seen a handful of times. The gene calls are TRBV7-9 and TRBJ2-7; TRBD1 might be the D (5 bases). CDR1 is SEHNR and CDR2 is FQNEAQ in the germline V gene (reference sequence). V was pared by 5 bases and J by 5 bases, with 16 bases between. The CDR3 loop spans 14 amino acids. In DNA, the CDR3 is TGTGCCAGCAGCCTAACCAGCACAGGAGACGAGCAGTACTTC. It encodes CASSLTSTGDEQYF.

The chain joins TRBV5-1 to TRBJ2-5; perhaps TRBD2 as D (5 bases). From germline, CDR1 is SGHRS and CDR2 YFSETQ. Between the trimmed V and J ends, which lost 1 base and 5 bases, there was a span of 12 bases. CDR3 length equals 14 residues. DNA of the CDR3: TGCGCCAGCAGCTTGAGGCAGGACTTGGAGACCCAGTACTTC. The encoded protein is CASSLRQDLETQYF.

The chain carries TRBV5-3 and TRBJ1-1; possibly TRBD1 for D (6 bases). TRBV5-3 is an ORF for which the function is uncertain. With 8 bases removed from V and 1 base from J, the gap between germline ends came to 24 bases. This CDR3 spans 17 amino acids. The CDR3 loop reads CASSNRVPMVGNTEAFF. The CDR3 DNA reads TGTGCCAGCAGCAACAGGGTGCCAATGGTCGGGAACACTGAAGCTTTCTTT.

The V and J genes are TRBV24-1 and TRBJ1-1; D is undetermined. The CDR3 is 13 residues long. Germline values: CDR1 KGHDR, CDR2 SFDVKD. V dropped 2 bases and J dropped 4 bases, with 7 bases sitting between them. The CDR3 loop is CATSDSGRTEAFF. In DNA form, the CDR3 reads TGTGCCACCAGTGATTCCGGACGCACTGAAGCTTTCTTT.

This clonotype appeared a few times. This chain joins TRBV7-9 and TRBJ1-5, with TRBD1 as a possible D gene (5 bases). Germline lookup yields CDR1 SEHNR and CDR2 FQNEAQ (reference sequence). The CDR3 has 17 residues. Between the trimmed V and J ends, which lost 1 base and 3 bases, there was a span of 16 bases. In nucleotides, the CDR3 is TGTGCCAGCAGCTTAGGACCAGGGAATGTAGCCAATCAGCCCCAGCATTTT. This codes for CASSLGPGNVANQPQHF.

The genes are TRBV19 and TRBJ1-5; a possible D gene is TRBD1 (5 bases). V was trimmed by 8 bases and J by 7 bases, leaving 18 bases between them. Looked up from germline, CDR1 is LNHDA and CDR2 is SQIVND (reference sequence). The CDR3 extends over 14 amino acids. CDR3 sequence reads: CASSQGVPNQPQHF. The CDR3, as DNA: TGTGCCAGTTCCCAGGGAGTTCCGAACCAGCCCCAGCATTTT.

This chain joins TRBV7-8 and TRBJ2-1, with D perhaps matching TRBD1 (8 bases). The CDR3 extends over 13 amino acids. Germline CDR1 and CDR2: SGHVS and FQNEAQ. The ends were cut back, 10 bases at V and 6 bases at J, with 16 bases in the middle. DNA of the CDR3: TGTGCCACGGGAGGACAGGGTCTCAATGAGCAGTTCTTC. It specifies CATGGQGLNEQFF.

This clonotype was found a few times. The chain is built from TRBV2 and TRBJ1-2; 8 bases map to TRBD1. CDR1 and CDR2 from the germline V gene are SNHLY and FYNNEI. The CDR3 loop spans 14 amino acids. The junction had 5 bases not matched to a gene; V was cut back by 6 bases and J by 2 bases. Here the CDR3 reads CASSVRTGNYGYTF. CDR3 sequence (DNA): TGTGCCAGCAGCGTTAGGACAGGGAACTATGGCTACACCTTC.

J is TRBJ2-1 and V is TRBV20-1, with TRBD2 matching 8 bases. The CDR3 contains 16 residues. Trimming cost V 0 bases and J 0 bases; bases outside gene matches: 4. Looked up from germline, CDR1 is DFQATT and CDR2 is SNEGSKA (reference sequence). CDR3: CSARDLSGGSYNEQFF. CDR3 nucleotide sequence: TGCAGTGCTAGAGATCTAAGCGGGGGCTCCTACAATGAGCAGTTCTTC.

This clonotype is termed medium-sized. The CDR3 DNA reads TGTGCCAGCAGCTTAGGAGGCGGGGGGCGCGATGAGCAGTTCTTC. Translated, it gives CASSLGGGGRDEQFF. The chain recombines TRBV7-2 with TRBJ2-1, with 8 bases fitting TRBD2. The germline CDR1 and CDR2 sequences are SGHTA and FQGNSA. This CDR3 is built from 15 residues. V lost 1 base to trimming and J lost 8 bases; unmatched junction nucleotides: 7. The complete variable domain, with remaining parts taken from reference TRBV7-2 and TRBJ2-1, reads GAGVSQSPSNKVTEKGKDVELRCDPISGHTALYWYRQSLGQGLEFLIYFQGNSAPDKSGLPSDRFSAERTGGSVSTLTIQRTQQEDSAVYLCASSLGGGGRDEQFFGPGTRLTVL.

This clonotype was observed a handful of times. The chain recombines TRBV19 with TRBJ1-5, with D maybe TRBD1 (6 bases). With 6 bases removed from V and 7 bases from J, the gap between germline ends came to 13 bases. This CDR3 is built from 13 residues. CDR1 is LNHDA, CDR2 SQIVND, per germline (reference sequence). The CDR3 sequence is CASRASTGQPQHF. In DNA form, the CDR3 reads TGTGCCAGTAGGGCCTCCACAGGGCAGCCCCAGCATTTT.

The genes are TRBV28 and TRBJ1-2, with 7 bases lining up with TRBD1. Germline trimming cut 5 bases from V and 7 bases from J; bases unmatched to any gene: 16. This CDR3 is 16 amino acids long. The germline gives CDR1 MDHEN, CDR2 SYDVKM. CDR3 amino acids: CASSPPPDRVRGGYTF. As DNA, the CDR3 is TGTGCCAGCAGTCCTCCCCCCGACAGGGTAAGGGGTGGCTACACCTTC.

Judged by abundance, this clonotype is medium-sized. CDR3 region: CASRGTGGAYGYTF. CDR3 coding DNA: TGTGCCAGCAGAGGGACAGGGGGAGCCTATGGCTACACCTTC. V usage is TRBV2 and J usage is TRBJ1-2; 11 bases align to TRBD1. In germline, CDR1 is SNHLY, CDR2 FYNNEI. CDR3 size: 14 residues. Unmatched junction bases numbered 4, after V lost 6 bases and J lost 4 bases.